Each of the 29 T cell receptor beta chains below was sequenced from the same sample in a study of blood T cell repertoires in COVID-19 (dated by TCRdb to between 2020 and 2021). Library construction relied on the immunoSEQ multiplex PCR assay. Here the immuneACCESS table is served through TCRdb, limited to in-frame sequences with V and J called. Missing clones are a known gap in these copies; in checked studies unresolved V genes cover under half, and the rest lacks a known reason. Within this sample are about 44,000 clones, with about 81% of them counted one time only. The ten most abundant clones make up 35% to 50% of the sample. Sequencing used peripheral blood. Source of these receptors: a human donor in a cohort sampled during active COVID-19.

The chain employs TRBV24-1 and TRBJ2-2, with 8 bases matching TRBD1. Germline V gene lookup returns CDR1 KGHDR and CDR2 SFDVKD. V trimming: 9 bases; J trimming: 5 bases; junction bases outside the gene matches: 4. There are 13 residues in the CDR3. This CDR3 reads CATGTGGTGELFF. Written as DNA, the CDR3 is TGTGCCACCGGCACAGGGGGGACCGGGGAGCTGTTTTTT.

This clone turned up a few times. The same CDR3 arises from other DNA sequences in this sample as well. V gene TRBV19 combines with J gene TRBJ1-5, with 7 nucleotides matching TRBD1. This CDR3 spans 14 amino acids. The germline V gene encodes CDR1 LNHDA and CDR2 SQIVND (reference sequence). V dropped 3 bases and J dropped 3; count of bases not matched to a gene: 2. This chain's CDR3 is CASSITGANQPQHF. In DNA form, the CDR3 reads TGTGCCAGTAGTATTACAGGGGCCAATCAGCCCCAGCATTTT.

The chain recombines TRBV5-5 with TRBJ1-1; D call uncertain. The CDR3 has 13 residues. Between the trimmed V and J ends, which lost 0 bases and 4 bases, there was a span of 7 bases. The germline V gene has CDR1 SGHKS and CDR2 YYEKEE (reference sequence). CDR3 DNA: TGTGCCAGCAGCTTGGCCGAGGCCACTGAAGCTTTCTTT. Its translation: CASSLAEATEAFF.

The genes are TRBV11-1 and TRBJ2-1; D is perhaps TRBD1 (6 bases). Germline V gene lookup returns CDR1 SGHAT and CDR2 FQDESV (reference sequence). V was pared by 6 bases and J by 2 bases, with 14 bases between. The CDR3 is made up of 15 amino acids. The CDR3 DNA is TGTGCCAGCAGTTCATCCGGGACAACCTACAATGAGCAGTTCTTC. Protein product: CASSSSGTTYNEQFF.

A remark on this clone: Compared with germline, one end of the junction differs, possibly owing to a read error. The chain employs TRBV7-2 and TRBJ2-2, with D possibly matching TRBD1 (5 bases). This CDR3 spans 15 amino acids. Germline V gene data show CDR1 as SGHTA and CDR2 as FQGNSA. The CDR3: CASNPGQVDTGELFF. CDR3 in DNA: TGTGCCAGCAACCCTGGACAAGTGGACACTGGGGAGCTGTTTTTT. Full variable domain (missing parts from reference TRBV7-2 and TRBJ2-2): GAGVSQSPSNKVTEKGKDVELRCDPISGHTALYWYRQSLGQGLEFLIYFQGNSAPDKSGLPSDRFSAERTGGSVSTLTIQRTQQEDSAVYLCASNPGQVDTGELFFGEGSRLTVL.

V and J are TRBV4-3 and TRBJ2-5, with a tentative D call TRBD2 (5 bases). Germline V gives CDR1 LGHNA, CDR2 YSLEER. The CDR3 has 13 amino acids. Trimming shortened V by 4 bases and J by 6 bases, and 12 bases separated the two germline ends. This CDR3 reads CASSRGRGQTQYF. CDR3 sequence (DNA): TGCGCCAGCAGCCGAGGAAGAGGGCAGACCCAGTACTTC.

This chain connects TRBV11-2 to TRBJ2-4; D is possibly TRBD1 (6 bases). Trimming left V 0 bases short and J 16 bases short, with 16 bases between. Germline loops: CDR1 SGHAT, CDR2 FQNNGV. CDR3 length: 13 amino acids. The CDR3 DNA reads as TGTGCCAGCAGCTTAGATAGGGGGTTGGTGGATTACTTC. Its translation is CASSLDRGLVDYF.

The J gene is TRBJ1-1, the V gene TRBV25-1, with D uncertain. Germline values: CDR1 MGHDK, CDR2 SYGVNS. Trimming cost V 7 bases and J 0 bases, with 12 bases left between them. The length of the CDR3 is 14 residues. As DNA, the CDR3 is TGTGCCAGCAAAGTAAGTGCGATGAACACTGAAGCTTTCTTT. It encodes CASKVSAMNTEAFF.

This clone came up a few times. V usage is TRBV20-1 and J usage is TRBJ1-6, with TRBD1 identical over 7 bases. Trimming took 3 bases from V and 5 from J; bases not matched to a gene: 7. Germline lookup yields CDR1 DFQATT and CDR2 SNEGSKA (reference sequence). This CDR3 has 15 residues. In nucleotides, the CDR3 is TGCAGTGCTAGTCGTCCCAGGGGGAATAATTCACCCCTCCACTTT. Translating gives CSASRPRGNNSPLHF.

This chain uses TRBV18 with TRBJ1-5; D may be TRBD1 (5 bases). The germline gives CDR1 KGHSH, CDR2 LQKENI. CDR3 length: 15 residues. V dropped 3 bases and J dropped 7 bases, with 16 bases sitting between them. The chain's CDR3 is CASSPSNRLLQPQHF. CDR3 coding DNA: TGTGCCAGCTCACCGTCTAACAGGCTGCTCCAGCCCCAGCATTTT.

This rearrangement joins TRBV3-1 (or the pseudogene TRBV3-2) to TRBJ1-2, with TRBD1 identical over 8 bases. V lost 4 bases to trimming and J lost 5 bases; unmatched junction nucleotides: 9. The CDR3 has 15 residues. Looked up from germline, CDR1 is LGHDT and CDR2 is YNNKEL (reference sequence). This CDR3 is CASSRSQGGPYGYTF. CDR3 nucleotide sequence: TGTGCCAGCAGCCGATCACAGGGGGGACCTTATGGCTACACCTTC.

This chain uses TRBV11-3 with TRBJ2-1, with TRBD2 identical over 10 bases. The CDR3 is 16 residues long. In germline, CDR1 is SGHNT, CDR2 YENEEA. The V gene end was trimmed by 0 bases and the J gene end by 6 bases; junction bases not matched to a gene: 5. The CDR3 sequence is CASSLEASGGPNEQFF. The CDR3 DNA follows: TGTGCCAGCAGCTTAGAGGCTAGCGGGGGCCCCAATGAGCAGTTCTTC. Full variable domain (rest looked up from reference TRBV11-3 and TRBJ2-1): EAGVVQSPRYKIIEKKQPVAFWCNPISGHNTLYWYLQNLGQGPELLIRYENEEAVDDSQLPKDRFSAERLKGVDSTLKIQPAELGDSAVYLCASSLEASGGPNEQFFGPGTRLTVL.

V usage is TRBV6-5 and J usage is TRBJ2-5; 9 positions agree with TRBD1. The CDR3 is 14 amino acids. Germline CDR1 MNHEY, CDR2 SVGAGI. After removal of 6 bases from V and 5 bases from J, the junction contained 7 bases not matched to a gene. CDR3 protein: CASRGTGSLETQYF. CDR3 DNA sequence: TGTGCCAGCAGAGGGACAGGGTCCCTGGAGACCCAGTACTTC.

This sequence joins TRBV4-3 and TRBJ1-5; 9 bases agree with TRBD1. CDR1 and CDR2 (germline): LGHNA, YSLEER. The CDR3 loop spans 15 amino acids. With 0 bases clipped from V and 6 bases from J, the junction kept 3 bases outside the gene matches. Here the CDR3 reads CASSQEHRGPQPQHF. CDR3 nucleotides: TGCGCCAGCAGCCAAGAACACAGGGGGCCTCAGCCCCAGCATTTT.

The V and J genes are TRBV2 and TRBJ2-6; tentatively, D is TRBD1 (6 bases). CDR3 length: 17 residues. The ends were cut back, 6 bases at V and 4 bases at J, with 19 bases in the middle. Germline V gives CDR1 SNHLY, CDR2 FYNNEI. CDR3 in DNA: TGTGCCAGCAGACCCAGTGGGGGCGCATACGGGGCCAACGTCCTGACTTTC. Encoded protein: CASRPSGGAYGANVLTF.

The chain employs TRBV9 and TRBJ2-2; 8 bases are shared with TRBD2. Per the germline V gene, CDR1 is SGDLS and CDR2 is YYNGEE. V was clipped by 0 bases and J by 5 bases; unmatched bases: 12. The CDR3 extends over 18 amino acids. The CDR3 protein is CASSVAGVQRGKTGELFF. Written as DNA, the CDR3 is TGTGCCAGCAGCGTAGCTGGTGTGCAGCGGGGGAAGACCGGGGAGCTGTTTTTT.

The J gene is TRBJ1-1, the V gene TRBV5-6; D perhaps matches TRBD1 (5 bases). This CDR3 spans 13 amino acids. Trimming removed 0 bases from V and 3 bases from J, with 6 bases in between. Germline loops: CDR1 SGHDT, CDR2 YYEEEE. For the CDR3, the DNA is TGTGCCAGCAGCTTGGCGGGGGACACTGAAGCTTTCTTT. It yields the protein CASSLAGDTEAFF.

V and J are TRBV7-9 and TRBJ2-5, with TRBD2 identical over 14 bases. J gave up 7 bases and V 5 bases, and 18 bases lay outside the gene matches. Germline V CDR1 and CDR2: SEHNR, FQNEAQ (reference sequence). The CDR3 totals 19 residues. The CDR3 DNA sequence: TGTGCCAGCAGCCACCCCGGGACTAGCGGGGGCCCCCACTTGGGGACCCAGTACTTC. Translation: CASSHPGTSGGPHLGTQYF.

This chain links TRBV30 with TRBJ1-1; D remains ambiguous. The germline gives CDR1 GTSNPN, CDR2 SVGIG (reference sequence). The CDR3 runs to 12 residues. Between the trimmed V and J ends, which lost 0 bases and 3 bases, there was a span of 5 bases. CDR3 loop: CAWSVAYTEAFF. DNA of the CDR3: TGTGCCTGGAGTGTAGCGTACACTGAAGCTTTCTTT.

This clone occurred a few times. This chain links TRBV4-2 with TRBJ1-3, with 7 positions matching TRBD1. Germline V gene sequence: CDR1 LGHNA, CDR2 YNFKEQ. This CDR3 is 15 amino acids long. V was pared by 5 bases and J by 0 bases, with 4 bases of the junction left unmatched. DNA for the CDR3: TGTGCCAGCAGCGACAGGGACCTCTCTGGAAACACCATATATTTT. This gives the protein CASSDRDLSGNTIYF.

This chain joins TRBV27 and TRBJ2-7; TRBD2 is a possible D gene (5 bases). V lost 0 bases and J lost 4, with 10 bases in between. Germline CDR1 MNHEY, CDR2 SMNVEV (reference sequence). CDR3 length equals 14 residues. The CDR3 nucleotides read TGTGCCAGCAGTTTATCGTTAGAGGGTTACGAGCAGTACGTC. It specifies CASSLSLEGYEQYV.

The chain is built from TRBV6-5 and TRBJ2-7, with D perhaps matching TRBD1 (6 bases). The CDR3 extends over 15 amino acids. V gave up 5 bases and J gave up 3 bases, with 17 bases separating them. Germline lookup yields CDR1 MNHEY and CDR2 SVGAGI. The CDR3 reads CASSQTYDRNYEQYF. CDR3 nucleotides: TGTGCCAGCAGTCAGACTTATGACAGGAACTACGAGCAGTACTTC.

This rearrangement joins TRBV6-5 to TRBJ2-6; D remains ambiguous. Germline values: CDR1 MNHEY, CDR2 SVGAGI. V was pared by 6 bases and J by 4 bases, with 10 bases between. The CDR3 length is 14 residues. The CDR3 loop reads CASRSPGGANVLTF. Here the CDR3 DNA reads TGTGCCAGCAGATCCCCCGGGGGGGCCAACGTCCTGACTTTC.

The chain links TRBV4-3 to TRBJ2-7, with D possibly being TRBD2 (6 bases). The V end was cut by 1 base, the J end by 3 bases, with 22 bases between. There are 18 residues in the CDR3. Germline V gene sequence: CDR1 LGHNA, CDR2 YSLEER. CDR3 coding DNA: TGCGCCAGCAGCCAAGGGGTAGGGAGGACGCAGAGAGACTACGAGCAGTACTTC. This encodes CASSQGVGRTQRDYEQYF.

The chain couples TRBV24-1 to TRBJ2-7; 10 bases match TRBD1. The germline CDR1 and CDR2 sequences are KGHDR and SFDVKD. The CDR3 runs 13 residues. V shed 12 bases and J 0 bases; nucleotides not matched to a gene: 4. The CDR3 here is CASGQGDSYEQYF. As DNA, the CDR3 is TGTGCCTCCGGACAGGGGGACTCCTACGAGCAGTACTTC.

Here the CDR3 reads CATSEQGAGGELFF. The CDR3 DNA follows: TGTGCCACCAGTGAACAGGGGGCCGGCGGGGAGCTGTTTTTT. V and J are TRBV24-1 and TRBJ2-2, with TRBD1 matching over 9 bases. Trimming cost V 4 bases and J 7 bases; bases outside gene matches: 3. The CDR3 runs to 14 residues. Germline V CDR1 and CDR2: KGHDR, SFDVKD.

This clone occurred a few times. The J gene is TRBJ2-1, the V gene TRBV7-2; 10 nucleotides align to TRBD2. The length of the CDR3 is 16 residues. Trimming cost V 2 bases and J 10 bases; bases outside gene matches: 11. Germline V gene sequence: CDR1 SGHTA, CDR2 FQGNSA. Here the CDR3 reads CASSLRQRGGAAEQFF. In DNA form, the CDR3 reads TGTGCCAGCAGCTTACGCCAGCGGGGGGGGGCAGCGGAGCAGTTCTTC.

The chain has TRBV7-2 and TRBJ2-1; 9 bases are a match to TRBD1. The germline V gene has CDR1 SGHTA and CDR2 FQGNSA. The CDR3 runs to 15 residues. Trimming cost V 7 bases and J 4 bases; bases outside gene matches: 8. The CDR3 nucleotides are TGTGCCAGCACCCGGACAGGGGAAGGTTACAATGAGCAGTTCTTC. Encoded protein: CASTRTGEGYNEQFF.

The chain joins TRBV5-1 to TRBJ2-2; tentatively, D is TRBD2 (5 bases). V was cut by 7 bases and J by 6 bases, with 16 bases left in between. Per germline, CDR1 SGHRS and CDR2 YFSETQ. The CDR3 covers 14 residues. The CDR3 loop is CASAKDSPAGELFF. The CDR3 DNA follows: TGCGCCAGCGCAAAGGACTCCCCGGCCGGGGAGCTGTTTTTT.